This T cell receptor (beta chain) derives from a study of T cell repertoires in cytomegalovirus infection. Study-level points and caveats: The cumulative frequency of public TCR beta families identified carriers of CMV plus the relevant HLA.

TCRdb re-called the reads with MiXCR, one entry per CDR3 protein. The table records over 100,000 distinct CDR3 sequences, 25% to 35% of them present only once. This clonotype was counted only a few times. Its antigen is currently unknown. This receptor was taken from a human donor in good health (CMV status not recorded). Some clones in this sample may be carry-over from other donors' samples. Sequencing was performed on CD8+ T cells from cultured PBMCs, taken from culture after CMV antigen stimulation.

The CDR3 loop reads CASSMTGPNYGYTF. CDR3 nucleotides: TGTGCCAGCAGCATGACAGGTCCTAACTATGGCTACACCTTC. V is TRBV7-9 and J is TRBJ1-2, with D tentatively TRBD1 (6 bases). V lost 5 bases, J lost 0 bases, and 10 bases lay in between. The CDR3 has 14 amino acids. Germline assignment: CDR1 SEHNR and CDR2 FQNEAQ (reference sequence).